This T cell receptor (beta chain) was found in a study of T-cell reconstitution after alpha-beta-depleted transplantation in children. The study's findings and limits: By one year post-transplant, T-cell counts and diversity largely arose from T cells that were newly produced. Expanded clones from the graft, numbering several hundred, reportedly supplied alpha-beta T cells about two months after transplant. Some patients' high day-60 TCRbeta diversity was traced to surviving recipient T cells and thymic progenitors.

This CDR3 contains 15 residues. Germline V gene sequence: CDR1 SNHLY, CDR2 FYNNEI. Preparation of the TCRbeta library involved a method that used unique molecular identifiers. TCRdb reprocessed the PCR reads with MiXCR, giving one entry per CDR3 protein. The sample has about 610,000 distinct CDR3 sequences, 27% seen once. With respect to this clonotype: As yet, its antigen is unknown. An end of the junction does not agree with germline; a read error may underlie this.

The rearrangement uses TRBV2 and TRBJ2-1, with 8 bases identical to TRBD2. This clonotype was sampled from a boy under three years old with Wiskott-Aldrich syndrome, due to receive a stem cell transplant. Sequenced material: PBMCs, taken before TCRalphabeta/CD19-depleted stem cell transplant. The CDR3 protein is CASSEWGGRSYLFNF. CDR3 nucleotide sequence: TGTGCCAGCAGTGAATGGGGCGGGAGGTCCTATCTTTTTAACTTC.